The rows below give T cell receptor beta chains drawn from one sample of a study of T-cell reconstitution after alpha-beta-depleted transplantation in children. Via MiXCR, TCRdb re-called the PCR reads, giving one row per CDR3 protein. The profile shows fewer than 120,000 distinct CDR3 sequences, approximately 10% of them singletons. The specimen comprised PBMCs from the stem cell graft donor, sampled from the stem cell graft. The receptor source for this set is a human donor who donated a stem cell graft to a child with acute lymphoblastic leukemia. Each CDR3 is given with its conserved first and last residue.

v_call | cdr3_aa
TRBV10-3 | CAISVGMRGDSPLHF
TRBV20-1 | CSARNGRLSSYEQYF
TRBV7-2 | CASTVGTVQTREQYF
TRBV5-1 | CASSSTSGGTYEQYF
TRBV12-3/TRBV12-4 | CASSLILGQSRTVF
TRBV9 | CASSSLADTQYF
TRBV18 | CASSLREGRSNQPQHF
TRBV12-5 | CASGPDRLSYEQYF
TRBV5-1 | CASRTGVPETQYF
TRBV27 | CASSSGTGGYEQYF
TRBV6-6 | CASGQFFNEQFF
TRBV12-3/TRBV12-4 | CASSLQGTQPQHF
TRBV9 | CASSVAGTSGGGNEQFF
TRBV19 | CASSIGGGSGNEQFF
TRBV29-1 | CSVEPQQGGGYTF
TRBV18 | CASSPPVSSYNEQFF
TRBV5-4 | CASSLPLLRNEQFF
TRBV7-2 | CASQGGGPLIRSNEQFF
TRBV7-2 | CASSLMGRWDSGNTIYF
TRBV7-2 | CASSLGLAGGYEQYF
TRBV27 | CASSFSQGAGAPNQEKLFF
TRBV29-1 | CSVEGWELGTQYF
TRBV29-1 | CSVTRQGVGDTQYF
TRBV10-2 | CASSESGTGARETQYF
TRBV6-5 | CASSYKERRGKEQYF
TRBV20-1 | CSARSGQGARNEQFF
TRBV7-2 | CASSQTGREQFF
TRBV12-3/TRBV12-4 | CASSYQMGANEKLFF
TRBV7-2 | CASSNIKIGLSGNTIYF